This T cell receptor beta chain came from a study of T cells in Graves' hyperthyroidism and ophthalmopathy. What was amplified from RNA transcripts were TCR beta CDR3 regions. First-round RT-PCR with HTBI primers amplified the TCR CDR3 region. Using its own MiXCR run on the multiplex PCR reads, TCRdb lists one record per CDR3 protein. Among 800,000 or so distinct CDR3 sequences listed, roughly 37% were seen once. CDR3 size: 13 residues. Germline CDR1 is MGHRA and CDR2 is YSYEKL. V was clipped by 0 bases and J by 8 bases, with 10 bases between them. The hyperthyroidism patients had all been newly diagnosed, and their disease duration was under 2 months. Their ages ranged from 18 to 65 years.

J is TRBJ1-1 and V is TRBV4-1; no clear D gene. The TCR originated in a young man with Graves' hyperthyroidism. The sequenced material came from blood. CDR3 in DNA: TGCGCCAGCAGCCAAGATCAGGCGGAGGAAGCTTTCTTT. As protein: CASSQDQAEEAFF.